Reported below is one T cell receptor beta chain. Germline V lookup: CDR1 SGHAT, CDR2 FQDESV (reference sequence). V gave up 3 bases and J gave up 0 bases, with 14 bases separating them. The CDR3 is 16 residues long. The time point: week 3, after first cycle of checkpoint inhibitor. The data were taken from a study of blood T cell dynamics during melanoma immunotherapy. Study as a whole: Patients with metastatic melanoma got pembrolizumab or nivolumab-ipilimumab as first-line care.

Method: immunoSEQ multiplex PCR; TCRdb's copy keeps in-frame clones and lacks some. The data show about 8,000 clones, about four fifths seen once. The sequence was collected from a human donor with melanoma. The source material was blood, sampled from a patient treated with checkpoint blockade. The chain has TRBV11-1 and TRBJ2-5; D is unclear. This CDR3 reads CASSLQVDWDQETQYF. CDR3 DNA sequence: TGTGCCAGCAGCTTGCAGGTAGATTGGGACCAAGAGACCCAGTACTTC.